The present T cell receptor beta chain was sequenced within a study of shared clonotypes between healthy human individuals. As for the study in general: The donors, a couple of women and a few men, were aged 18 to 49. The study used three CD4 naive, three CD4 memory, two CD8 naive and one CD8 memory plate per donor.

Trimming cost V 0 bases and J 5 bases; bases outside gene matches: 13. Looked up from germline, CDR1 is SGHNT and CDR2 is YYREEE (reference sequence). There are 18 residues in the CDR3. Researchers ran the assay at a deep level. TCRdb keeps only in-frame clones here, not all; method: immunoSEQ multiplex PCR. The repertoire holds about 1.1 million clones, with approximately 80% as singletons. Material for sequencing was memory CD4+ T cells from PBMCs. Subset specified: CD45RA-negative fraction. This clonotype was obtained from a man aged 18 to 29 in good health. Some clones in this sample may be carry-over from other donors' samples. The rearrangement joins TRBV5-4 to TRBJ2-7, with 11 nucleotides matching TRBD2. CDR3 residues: CASSLGGGRLAGGNEQYF. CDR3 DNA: TGTGCCAGCAGCTTGGGAGGGGGCCGATTAGCGGGAGGGAACGAGCAGTACTTC. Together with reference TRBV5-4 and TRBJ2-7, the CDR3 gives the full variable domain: ETGVTQSPTHLIKTRGQQVTLRCSSQSGHNTVSWYQQALGQGPQFIFQYYREEENGRGNFPPRFSGLQFPNYSSELNVNALELDDSALYLCASSLGGGRLAGGNEQYFGPGTRLTVT.